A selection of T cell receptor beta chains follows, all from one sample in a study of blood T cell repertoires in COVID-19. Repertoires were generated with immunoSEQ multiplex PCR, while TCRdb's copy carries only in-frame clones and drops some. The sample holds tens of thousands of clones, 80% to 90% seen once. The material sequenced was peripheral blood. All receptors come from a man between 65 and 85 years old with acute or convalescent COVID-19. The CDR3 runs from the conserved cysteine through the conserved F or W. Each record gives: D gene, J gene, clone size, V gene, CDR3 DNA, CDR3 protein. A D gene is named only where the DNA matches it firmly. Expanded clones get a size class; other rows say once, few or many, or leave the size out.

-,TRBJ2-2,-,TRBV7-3,TGTGCCAGCAGCCAATCCTCGGTAGGGGGCGGGAGGCCCAGGGAGCTGTTTTTT,CASSQSSVGGGRPRELFF
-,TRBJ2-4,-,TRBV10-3,TGTGCCATCGGAAGGCAGCAGGATGGAAACATTCAGTACTTC,CAIGRQQDGNIQYF
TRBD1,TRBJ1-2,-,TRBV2,TGTGCCAGCAGTGATCGAGACAGGGTGTTAGGAGGCTACACCTTC,CASSDRDRVLGGYTF
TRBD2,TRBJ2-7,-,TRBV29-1,TGCAGCGCTTATGGGCGGGAGGGCCTATCGGCCCAGTACTTC,CSAYGREGLSAQYF
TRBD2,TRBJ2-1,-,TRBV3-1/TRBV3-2,TGTGCCAGCAGACCCCCGGGACTAGCGGGGGTAAGTCGGCAGTTCTTC,CASRPPGLAGVSRQFF
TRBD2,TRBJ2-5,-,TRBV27,TGTGCCAGCAGTTCTAGCGGATCAGAGACCCAGTACTTC,CASSSSGSETQYF
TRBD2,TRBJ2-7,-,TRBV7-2,TGTGCCAGCAGCTGGGCCGGGACTAGCTACGAGCAGTACTTC,CASSWAGTSYEQYF
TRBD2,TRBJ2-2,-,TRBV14,TGTGCCAGCAGCCAAGCGCTAGCGGGAGTGGCCGGGGAGCTGTTTTTT,CASSQALAGVAGELFF
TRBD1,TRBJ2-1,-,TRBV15,TGTGCCACCAGCAGAATAGGGGGCCGTAGCTCCTACAATGAGCAGTTCTTC,CATSRIGGRSSYNEQFF
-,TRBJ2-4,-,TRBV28,TGTGCCAGCAGCACCACAGGGTTGAACATTCAGTACTTC,CASSTTGLNIQYF
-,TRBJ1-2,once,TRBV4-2,TGTGCCAGCAGCCCTCGGCGAGGAGGAGGTACAGGGTTTAACTATGGCTACACCTTC,CASSPRRGGGTGFNYGYTF
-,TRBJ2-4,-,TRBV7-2,TGTGCCAGCAGCACCCCTACCACGAGGATTCAGTACTTC,CASSTPTTRIQYF
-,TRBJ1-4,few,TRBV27,TGTGCCAGCAGTTTAGGGGCCGTGACTCCAAATGAAAAACTGTTTTTT,CASSLGAVTPNEKLFF
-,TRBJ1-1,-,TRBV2,TGTGCCAGCAGTGGGGGGAGGTCCACTGAAGCTTTCTTT,CASSGGRSTEAFF
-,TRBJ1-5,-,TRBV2,TGTGCCAGCTCCTCCGACGGTTACTATAGCAATCAGCCCCAGCATTTT,CASSSDGYYSNQPQHF
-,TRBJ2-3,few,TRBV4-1,TGCGCCAGCAGCCAAGACGGACTGCGCACAGATACGCAGTATTTT,CASSQDGLRTDTQYF
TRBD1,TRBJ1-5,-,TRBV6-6,TGTGCCAGCAGGCCCACAGGGGGAGGTGGCAATCAGCCCCAGCATTTT,CASRPTGGGGNQPQHF
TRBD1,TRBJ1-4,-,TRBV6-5,TGTGCCAGCAGTTCTGGACAGGGCGCCTTTAATGAAAAACTGTTTTTT,CASSSGQGAFNEKLFF
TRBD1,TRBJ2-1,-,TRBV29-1,TGCAGCGTATCTGTTAGGGGGCCTTCCTACAATGAGCAGTTCTTC,CSVSVRGPSYNEQFF
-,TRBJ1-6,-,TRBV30,TGTGCCTGGAACATGAATAATTCACCCCTCCACTTT,CAWNMNNSPLHF
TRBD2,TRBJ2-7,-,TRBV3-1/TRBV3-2,TGTGCCAGCAGCCAGCCGGGAGGAGCAGGCGAGCAGTACTTC,CASSQPGGAGEQYF
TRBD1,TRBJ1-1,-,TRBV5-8,TGTGCCAGCGGCGTCCCGGGACAGGGGATTGGGGCTTTCTTT,CASGVPGQGIGAFF
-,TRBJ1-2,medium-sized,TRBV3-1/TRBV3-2,TGTGCCAGCAGCCAAGAGCAGAGCGTCTATGGCTACACCTTC,CASSQEQSVYGYTF
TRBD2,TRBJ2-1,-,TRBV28,TGTGCCAGCTCACTATCCGGACTAGCTTACAATGAGCAGTTCTTC,CASSLSGLAYNEQFF
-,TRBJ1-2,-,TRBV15,TGTGCCACCAGCAGAGATACAGCCGTCTATGGCTACACCTTC,CATSRDTAVYGYTF
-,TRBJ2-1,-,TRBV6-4,TGTGCCAGCACCCCCCGGACAGCCCAATACTACAATGAGCAGTTCTTC,CASTPRTAQYYNEQFF
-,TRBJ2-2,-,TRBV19,TGTGCCAGTAGTAAGAGAGTCAGGGCCACTAACACCGGGGAGCTGTTTTTT,CASSKRVRATNTGELFF
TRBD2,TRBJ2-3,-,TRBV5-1,TGCGCCAGCAGCTTGGTGGCGGGAGGGCCTCGGGGCACAGATACGCAGTATTTT,CASSLVAGGPRGTDTQYF
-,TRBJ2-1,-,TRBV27,TGTGCCAGCAAGAGGGATTGGGAGCAGTTCTTC,CASKRDWEQFF